Included here is one T cell receptor (beta chain) sequence, with context. TCRdb's table, derived via immunoSEQ multiplex PCR, lists solely in-frame clones and lacks some. The table records tens of thousands of clones, more than 70% of them present only once. Germline lookup yields CDR1 SGHTA and CDR2 FQGNSA. Trimming cost V 5 bases and J 1 base, with 11 bases left between them. This CDR3 has 15 amino acids. The sample belongs to a study of cytomegalovirus exposure and HLA in healthy donors. The TCR comes from a woman younger than 35 in good health and CMV-seronegative. The chain employs TRBV7-2 and TRBJ1-4; D ambiguous. The sequencing input was PBMCs. CDR3 nucleotides: TGTGCCAGCAGCCCCGGGGTGGGAACTAATGAAAAACTGTTTTTT. Amino acids: CASSPGVGTNEKLFF.